The clone carrying this T cell receptor (beta chain) was picked up one time. Its antigen is as yet unknown. The CDR3 covers 10 residues. Germline-derived CDR1 and CDR2 are MNHEY and SMNVEV (reference sequence). Trimming shortened V by 10 bases and J by 6 bases, and 8 bases separated the two germline ends. This sample was taken from a study of a mutant IDH1 vaccine in newly diagnosed glioma. Time point noted: week 35, safety follow-up. Each dose of the vaccine consisted of 300 ug of mutant IDH1 20-mer peptide, with topical imiquimod. Generated by immunoSEQ multiplex PCR, the TCRdb table keeps only in-frame clones and is missing some. The sample lists about 55,000 clones, around four fifths occurring once.

This chain joins TRBV27 and TRBJ2-3; D unclear. This sequence originates from a woman under 30 with glioma. The starting material was PBMCs, obtained from a glioma patient whose treatment included an IDH1 peptide vaccine. CDR3 DNA sequence: TGTGCCACCGCCGGCGATACGCAGTATTTT. This translates into CATAGDTQYF.